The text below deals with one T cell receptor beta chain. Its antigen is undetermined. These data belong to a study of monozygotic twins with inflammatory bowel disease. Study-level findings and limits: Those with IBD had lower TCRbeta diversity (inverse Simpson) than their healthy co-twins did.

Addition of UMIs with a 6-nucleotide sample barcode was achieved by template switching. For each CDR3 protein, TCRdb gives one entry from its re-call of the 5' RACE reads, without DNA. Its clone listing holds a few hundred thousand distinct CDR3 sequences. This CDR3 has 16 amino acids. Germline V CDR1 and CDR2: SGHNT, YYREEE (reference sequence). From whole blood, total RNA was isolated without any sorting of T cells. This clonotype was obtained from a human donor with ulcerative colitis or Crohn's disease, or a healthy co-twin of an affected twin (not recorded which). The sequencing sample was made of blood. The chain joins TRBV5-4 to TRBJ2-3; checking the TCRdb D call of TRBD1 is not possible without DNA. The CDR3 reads CASSLDSAGPADTQYF.